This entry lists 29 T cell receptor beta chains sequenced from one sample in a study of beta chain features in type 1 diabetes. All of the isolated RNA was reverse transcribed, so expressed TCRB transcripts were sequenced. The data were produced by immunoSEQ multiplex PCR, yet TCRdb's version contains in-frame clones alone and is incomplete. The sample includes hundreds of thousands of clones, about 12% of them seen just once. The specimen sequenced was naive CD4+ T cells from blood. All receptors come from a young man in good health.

The CDR3 coding sequence is TGTGCCTGGAGTGTAGGGAGGGCTTATAATAGCAATCAGCCCCAGCATTTT. This gives the protein CAWSVGRAYNSNQPQHF. The genes are TRBV30 and TRBJ1-5; unclear D gene. The germline V and J ends were trimmed by 0 bases and 0 bases, with 15 bases remaining between them. Per germline, CDR1 GTSNPN and CDR2 SVGIG (reference sequence). The CDR3 is made up of 17 amino acids.

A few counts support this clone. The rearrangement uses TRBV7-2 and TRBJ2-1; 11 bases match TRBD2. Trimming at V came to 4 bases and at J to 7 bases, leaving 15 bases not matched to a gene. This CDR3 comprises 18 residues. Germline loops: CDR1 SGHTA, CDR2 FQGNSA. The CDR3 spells CASSSQLRLAGGLNEQFF. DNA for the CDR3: TGTGCCAGCAGCTCACAACTACGCTTAGCGGGGGGGCTGAATGAGCAGTTCTTC.

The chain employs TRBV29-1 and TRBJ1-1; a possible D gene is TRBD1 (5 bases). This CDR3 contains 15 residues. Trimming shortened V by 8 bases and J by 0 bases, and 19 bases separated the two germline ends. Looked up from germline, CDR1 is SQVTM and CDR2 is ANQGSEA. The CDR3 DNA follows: TGCAGCTACCGGGGAGGGGCGGCCGTGAACACTGAAGCTTTCTTT. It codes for CSYRGGAAVNTEAFF.

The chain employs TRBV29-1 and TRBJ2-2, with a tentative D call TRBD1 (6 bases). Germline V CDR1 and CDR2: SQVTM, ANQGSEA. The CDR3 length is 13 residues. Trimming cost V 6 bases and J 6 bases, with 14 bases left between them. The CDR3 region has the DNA TGCAGCGTGACAGCCCCAGGGGCCGGGGAGCTGTTTTTT. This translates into CSVTAPGAGELFF.

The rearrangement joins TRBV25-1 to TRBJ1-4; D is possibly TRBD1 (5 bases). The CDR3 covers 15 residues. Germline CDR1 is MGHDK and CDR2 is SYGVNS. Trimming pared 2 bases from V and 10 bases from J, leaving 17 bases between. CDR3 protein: CASSETQGAWGKLFF. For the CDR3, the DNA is TGTGCCAGCAGTGAAACTCAGGGCGCGTGGGGAAAACTGTTTTTT.

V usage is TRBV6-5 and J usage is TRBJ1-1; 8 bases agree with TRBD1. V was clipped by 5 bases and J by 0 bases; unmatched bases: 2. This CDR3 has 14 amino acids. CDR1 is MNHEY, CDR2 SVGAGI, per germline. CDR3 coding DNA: TGTGCCAGCAGTCGACAGGGGTTGAACACTGAAGCTTTCTTT. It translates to CASSRQGLNTEAFF.

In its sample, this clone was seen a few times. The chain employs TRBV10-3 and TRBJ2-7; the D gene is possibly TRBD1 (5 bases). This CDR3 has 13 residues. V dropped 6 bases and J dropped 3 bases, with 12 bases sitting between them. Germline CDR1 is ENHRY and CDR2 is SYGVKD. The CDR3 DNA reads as TGTGCCATCAGAGGACAAACGGGCTACGAGCAGTACTTC. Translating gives CAIRGQTGYEQYF.

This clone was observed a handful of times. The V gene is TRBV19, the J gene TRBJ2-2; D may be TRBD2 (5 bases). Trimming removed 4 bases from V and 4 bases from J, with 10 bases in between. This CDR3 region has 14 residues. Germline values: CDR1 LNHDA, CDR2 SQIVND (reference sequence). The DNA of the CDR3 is TGTGCCAGTAGTAGCGGGCTGGCCACCGGGGAGCTGTTTTTT. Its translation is CASSSGLATGELFF.

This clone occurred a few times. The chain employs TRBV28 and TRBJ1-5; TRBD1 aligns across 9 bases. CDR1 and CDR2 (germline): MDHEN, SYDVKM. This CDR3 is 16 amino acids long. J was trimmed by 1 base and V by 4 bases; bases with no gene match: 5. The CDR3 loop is CASSSPGTGSNQPQHF. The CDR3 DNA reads TGTGCCAGCAGTTCTCCGGGGACAGGGAGCAATCAGCCCCAGCATTTT. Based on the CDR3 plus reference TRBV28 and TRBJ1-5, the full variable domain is DVKVTQSSRYLVKRTGEKVFLECVQDMDHENMFWYRQDPGLGLRLIYFSYDVKMKEKGDIPEGYSVSREKKERFSLILESASTNQTSMYLCASSSPGTGSNQPQHFGDGTRLSIL.

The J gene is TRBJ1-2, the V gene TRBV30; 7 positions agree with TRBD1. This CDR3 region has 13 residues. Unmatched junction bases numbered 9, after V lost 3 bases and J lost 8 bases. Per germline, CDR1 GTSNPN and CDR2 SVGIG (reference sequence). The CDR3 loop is CAWSPDRVEGYTF. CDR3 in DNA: TGTGCCTGGAGCCCCGACAGGGTTGAAGGCTACACCTTC.

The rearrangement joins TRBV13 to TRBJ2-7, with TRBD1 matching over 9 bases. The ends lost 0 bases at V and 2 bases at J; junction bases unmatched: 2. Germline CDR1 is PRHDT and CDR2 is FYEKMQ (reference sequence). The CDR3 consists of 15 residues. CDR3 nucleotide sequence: TGTGCCAGCAGCTTAGGGGACAGGGGTGCCTACGAGCAGTACTTC. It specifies CASSLGDRGAYEQYF.

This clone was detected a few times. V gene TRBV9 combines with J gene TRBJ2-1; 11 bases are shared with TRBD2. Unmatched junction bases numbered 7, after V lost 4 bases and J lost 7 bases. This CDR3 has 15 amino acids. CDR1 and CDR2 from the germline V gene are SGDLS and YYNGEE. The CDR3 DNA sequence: TGTGCCAGCAGCAGTAGCGGGGGGGCCTTTAATGAGCAGTTCTTC. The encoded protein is CASSSSGGAFNEQFF.

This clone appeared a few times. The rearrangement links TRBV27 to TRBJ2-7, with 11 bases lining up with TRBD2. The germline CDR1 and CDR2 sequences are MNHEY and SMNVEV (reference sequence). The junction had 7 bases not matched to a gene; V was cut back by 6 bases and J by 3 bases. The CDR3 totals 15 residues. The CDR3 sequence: CASRSLAGVLYEQYF. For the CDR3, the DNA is TGTGCCAGCAGATCACTAGCGGGAGTACTCTACGAGCAGTACTTC.

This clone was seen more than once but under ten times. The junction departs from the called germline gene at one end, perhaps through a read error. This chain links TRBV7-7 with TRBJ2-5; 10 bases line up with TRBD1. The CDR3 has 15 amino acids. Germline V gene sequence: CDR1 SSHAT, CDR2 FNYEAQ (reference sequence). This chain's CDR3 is CASSVPTGGGETQYF. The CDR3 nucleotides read TGTGCTAGCAGCGTCCCGACAGGGGGCGGAGAGACCCAGTACTTC. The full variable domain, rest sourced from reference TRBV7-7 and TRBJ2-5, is GAGVSQSPRYKVTKRGQDVTLRCDPISSHATLYWYQQALGQGPEFLTYFNYEAQPDKSGLPSDRFSAERPEGSISTLTIQRTEQRDSAMYRCASSVPTGGGETQYFGPGTRLLVL.

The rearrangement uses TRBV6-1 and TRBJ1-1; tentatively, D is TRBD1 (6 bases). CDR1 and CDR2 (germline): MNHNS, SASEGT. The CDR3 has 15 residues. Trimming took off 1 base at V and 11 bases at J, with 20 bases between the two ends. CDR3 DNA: TGTGCCAGCAGTGAAGGGGCGAACAGGGTGGGGAACGCTTTCTTT. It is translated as CASSEGANRVGNAFF.

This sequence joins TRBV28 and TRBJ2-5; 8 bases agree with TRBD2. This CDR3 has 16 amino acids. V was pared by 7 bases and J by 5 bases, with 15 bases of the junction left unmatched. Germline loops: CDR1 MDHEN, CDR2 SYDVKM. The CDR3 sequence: CASTTLLGGGLETQYF. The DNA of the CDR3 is TGTGCCAGCACCACATTACTCGGCGGGGGGCTGGAGACCCAGTACTTC.

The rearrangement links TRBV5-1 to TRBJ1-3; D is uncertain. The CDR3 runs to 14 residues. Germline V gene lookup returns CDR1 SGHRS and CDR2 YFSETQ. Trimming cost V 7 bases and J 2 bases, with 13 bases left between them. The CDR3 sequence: CASSPQVAGNTIYF. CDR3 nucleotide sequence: TGCGCCAGCTCCCCGCAGGTGGCTGGAAACACCATATATTTT.

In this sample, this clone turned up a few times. This CDR3 is CASSPEGQPQHF. DNA for the CDR3: TGTGCCAGCAGTCCAGAGGGACAGCCCCAGCATTTT. This chain links TRBV28 with TRBJ1-5; D is undetermined. The CDR3 totals 12 residues. The germline V gene encodes CDR1 MDHEN and CDR2 SYDVKM. V was clipped by 5 bases and J by 7 bases, with 9 bases between them.

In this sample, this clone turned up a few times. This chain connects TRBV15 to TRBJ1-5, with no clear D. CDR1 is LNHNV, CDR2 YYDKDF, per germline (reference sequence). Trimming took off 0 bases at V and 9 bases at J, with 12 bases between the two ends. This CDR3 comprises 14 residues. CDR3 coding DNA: TGTGCCACCAGCAGAGATTACGGGAGAAGGCCCCAGCATTTT. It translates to CATSRDYGRRPQHF.

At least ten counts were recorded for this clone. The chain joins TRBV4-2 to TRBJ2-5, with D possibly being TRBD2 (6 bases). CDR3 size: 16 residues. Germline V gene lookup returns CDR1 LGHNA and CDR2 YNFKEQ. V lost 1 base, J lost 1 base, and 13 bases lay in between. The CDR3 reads CASSQGVGSGQETQYF. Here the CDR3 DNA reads TGTGCCAGCAGCCAAGGAGTCGGTAGCGGCCAAGAGACCCAGTACTTC.

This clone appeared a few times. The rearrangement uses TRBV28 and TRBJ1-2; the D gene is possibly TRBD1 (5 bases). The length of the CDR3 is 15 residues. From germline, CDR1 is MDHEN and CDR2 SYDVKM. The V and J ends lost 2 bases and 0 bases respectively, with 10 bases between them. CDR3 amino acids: CASSLAGGSNYGYTF. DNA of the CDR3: TGTGCCAGCAGTTTAGCGGGGGGTTCTAACTATGGCTACACCTTC.

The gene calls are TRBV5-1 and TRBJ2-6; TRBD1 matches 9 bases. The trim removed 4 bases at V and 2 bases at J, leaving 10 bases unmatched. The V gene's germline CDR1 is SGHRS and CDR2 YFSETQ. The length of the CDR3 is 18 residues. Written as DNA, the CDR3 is TGCGCCAGCAGCCCACTTGGGACAGGGTGGGCTGGGGCCAACGTCCTGACTTTC. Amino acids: CASSPLGTGWAGANVLTF.

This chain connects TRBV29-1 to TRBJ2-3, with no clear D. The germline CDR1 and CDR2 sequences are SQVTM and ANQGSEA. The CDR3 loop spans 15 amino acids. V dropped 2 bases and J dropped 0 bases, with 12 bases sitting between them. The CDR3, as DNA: TGCAGCGTTGAAAACGGGTTCTCTAGCACAGATACGCAGTATTTT. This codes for CSVENGFSSTDTQYF.

CDR3 bases: TGTGCCTGGAGCAAAACAGGTAGACAGCCCCAGCATTTT. This gives the protein CAWSKTGRQPQHF. V usage is TRBV30 and J usage is TRBJ1-5; perhaps TRBD1 as D (5 bases). The germline gives CDR1 GTSNPN, CDR2 SVGIG (reference sequence). Deletions cut 3 bases from V and 7 bases from J, with 13 bases between. This CDR3 is built from 13 residues.

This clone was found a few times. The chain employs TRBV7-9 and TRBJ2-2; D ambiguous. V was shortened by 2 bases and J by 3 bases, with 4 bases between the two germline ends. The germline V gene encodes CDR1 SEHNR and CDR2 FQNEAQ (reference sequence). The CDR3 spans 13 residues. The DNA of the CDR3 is TGTGCCAGCAGCTTATCTTACACCGGGGAGCTGTTTTTT. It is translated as CASSLSYTGELFF.

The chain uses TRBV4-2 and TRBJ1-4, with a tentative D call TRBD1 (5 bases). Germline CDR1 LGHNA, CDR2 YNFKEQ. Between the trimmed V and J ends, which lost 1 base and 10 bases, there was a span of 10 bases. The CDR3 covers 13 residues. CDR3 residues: CASSQGERGKLFF. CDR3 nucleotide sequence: TGTGCCAGCAGCCAAGGTGAAAGGGGAAAACTGTTTTTT.

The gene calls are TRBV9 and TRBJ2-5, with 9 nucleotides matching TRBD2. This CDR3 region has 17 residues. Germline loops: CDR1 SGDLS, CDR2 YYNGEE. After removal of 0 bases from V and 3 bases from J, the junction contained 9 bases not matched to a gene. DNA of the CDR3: TGTGCCAGCAGCGTAGGCGGGGGGGCGATTAAGGAAGAGACCCAGTACTTC. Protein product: CASSVGGGAIKEETQYF.

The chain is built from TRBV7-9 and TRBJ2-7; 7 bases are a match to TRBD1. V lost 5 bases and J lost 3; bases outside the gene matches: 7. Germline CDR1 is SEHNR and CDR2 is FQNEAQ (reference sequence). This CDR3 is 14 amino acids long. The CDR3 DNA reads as TGTGCCAGCAGCCCCCTGGGGGACAGCTACGAGCAGTACTTC. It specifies CASSPLGDSYEQYF.

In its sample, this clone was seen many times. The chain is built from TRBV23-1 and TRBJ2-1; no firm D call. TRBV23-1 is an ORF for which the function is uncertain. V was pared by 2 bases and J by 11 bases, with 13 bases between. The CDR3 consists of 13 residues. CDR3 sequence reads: CASSQQVTTQQFF. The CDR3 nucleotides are TGCGCCAGCAGTCAACAGGTGACCACCCAGCAGTTCTTC.